This is a list of T cell receptor beta chains from one sample in a study of OX40 agonist ivuxolimab in advanced cancers. This table comes from immunoSEQ multiplex PCR, and its TCRdb copy is limited to in-frame clones, with some not included. The sample lists tens of thousands of clones, around four fifths seen once, with around 9.9% in the top ten. The sample was CD4+ or CD8+ T cells sorted from blood, taken in a trial of the OX40 agonist ivuxolimab. Receptors originate from an adult with an advanced solid tumor such as melanoma, head and neck, liver or kidney cancer. The CDR3 runs from the conserved cysteine through the conserved F or W. The order of the fields is D gene, clone size, V gene, J gene, CDR3 DNA, CDR3 protein. D genes are given only for firm matches. Size is omitted from some rows. Given values are once, few, many or a class for expanded clones.

>TRBD2|.|TRBV5-1|TRBJ2-1
TGCGCCAGCAGCCTCGATCCCCCTAGCGGGGGCTCCTACAATGAGCAGTTCTTC
CASSLDPPSGGSYNEQFF
>.|once|TRBV9|TRBJ2-3
TGTGCCGGCAGCTTCTCCCTCTGGGGTGATACGCAGTATTTT
CAGSFSLWGDTQYF
>TRBD2|.|TRBV6-6|TRBJ2-5
TGTGCCAGCAGCAAGACTAGCGGAAATCAAGAGACCCAGTACTTC
CASSKTSGNQETQYF
>.|.|TRBV7-9|TRBJ1-2
TGTGCCAGCAGCTTAGGAGGGTATGGCTACACCTTC
CASSLGGYGYTF
>.|.|TRBV14|TRBJ2-3
TGTGCCAGCAGCCAAGAAGGAGGTAGGAGCACAGATACGCAGTATTTT
CASSQEGGRSTDTQYF
>TRBD1|.|TRBV18|TRBJ1-5
TGTGCCAGCTCAGCAACAGGGGCGGGGGATAGCAATCAGCCCCAGCATTTT
CASSATGAGDSNQPQHF
>.|.|TRBV5-6|TRBJ2-7
TGTGCCAGCAGCTCCTCTTCGGGCGAGCAGTACTTC
CASSSSSGEQYF
>TRBD1|.|TRBV14|TRBJ2-6
TGTGCCAGCAGCCAAGTTCGTTATAGGACAGGGGGCTCTGGGGCCAACGTCCTGACTTTC
CASSQVRYRTGGSGANVLTF
>.|.|TRBV28|TRBJ1-5
TGTGCCAGCAGTTCCGGGAGAAGGGGGAGGAACGAACAGCCCCAGCATTTT
CASSSGRRGRNEQPQHF
>TRBD2|.|TRBV7-2|TRBJ2-3
TGTGCCAGCAGCTCGCAGGTGGGACTAGCGGGAGGAGATACGCAGTATTTT
CASSSQVGLAGGDTQYF
>.|once|TRBV19|TRBJ1-1
TGTGCCAGTAGTTTTGGTGTAGAGGGGCGGGCGAACACTGAAGCTTTCTTT
CASSFGVEGRANTEAFF
>.|.|TRBV5-4|TRBJ1-5
TGTGCCAGCAGCTTGGACGGGGGAGGGGTTCAGCCCCAGCATTTT
CASSLDGGGVQPQHF
>TRBD1|.|TRBV6-1|TRBJ2-2
TGTGCCAGCAGAAGGACAGGGGAGGGCACCGGGGAGCTGTTTTTT
CASRRTGEGTGELFF
>TRBD1|.|TRBV7-2|TRBJ2-5
TGTGCCAGCAGCTCACAGACAGGGTACGAGACCCAGTACTTC
CASSSQTGYETQYF
>.|few|TRBV9|TRBJ1-1
TGTGCCAGCAGCGTTTCTCCGGGCACTGAAGCTTTCTTT
CASSVSPGTEAFF
>.|.|TRBV28|TRBJ1-4
TGTGCCAGCAGTTTGTCCGTCCCGCGGGATGAAAAACTGTTTTTT
CASSLSVPRDEKLFF
>.|few|TRBV4-2|TRBJ1-1
TGTGCCAGCAGCCAGTGGCTGGGGGGGAACACTGAAGCTTTCTTT
CASSQWLGGNTEAFF
>.|.|TRBV2|TRBJ1-1
TGTGCCAGCAGTGATGAGGTTTCTGAAGCTTTCTTT
CASSDEVSEAFF
>TRBD2|.|TRBV4-2|TRBJ2-1
TGTGCCAGCAGCCATGCCCCACTAGCGGGAGACTACAATGAGCAGTTCTTC
CASSHAPLAGDYNEQFF
>.|once|TRBV2|TRBJ2-5
TGTGCCACCAGCCGACAGGCACAAGAGACCCAGTACTTC
CATSRQAQETQYF
>TRBD2|.|TRBV9|TRBJ2-5
TGTGCCAGCAGCCCCAGCGGGGTCATCCCCGAAGAGACCCAGTACTTC
CASSPSGVIPEETQYF
>.|few|TRBV2|TRBJ1-1
TGTGCCAGCAGTGAAGACAGGGTTGGGGCTTTCTTT
CASSEDRVGAFF
>.|.|TRBV7-9|TRBJ1-3
TGTGCCAGCAGCTTCGCCATAACCTCTGGAAACACCATATATTTT
CASSFAITSGNTIYF
>TRBD1|.|TRBV11-1|TRBJ1-2
TGTGCCAGCAGCTTAGGGGACAGCTATGGCTACACCTTC
CASSLGDSYGYTF
>TRBD1|.|TRBV7-2|TRBJ2-7
TGTGCCAGCAGCTTAGCGGTAGGGGGCCGGCGCGAGCAGTACTTC
CASSLAVGGRREQYF
>TRBD2|.|TRBV14|TRBJ2-5
TGTGCCAGCAGCCGGTTTGGCGGCGGGAGTGGAGAGACCCAGTACTTC
CASSRFGGGSGETQYF
>.|.|TRBV7-2|TRBJ2-7
TGTGCCAGCAGACGGACAAGCTCCTACGAGCAGTACTTC
CASRRTSSYEQYF
>.|.|TRBV11-2|TRBJ2-3
TGTGCCAGCAGCTTAGGGTATGGGGCAGATACGCAGTATTTT
CASSLGYGADTQYF
>.|.|TRBV15|TRBJ2-3
TGTGCCACCAGCCGCCGGATCCAGGGTCTTACTAGCACAGATACGCAGTATTTT
CATSRRIQGLTSTDTQYF
>.|.|TRBV11-2|TRBJ2-3
TGTGCCAGCAGCTTGGGTCCTGGGCAGCTCACAGATACGCAGTATTTT
CASSLGPGQLTDTQYF
>TRBD1|.|TRBV5-1|TRBJ2-1
TGCGCCAGCAGCTTCCGACAGGGATCCTACAATGAGCAGTTCTTC
CASSFRQGSYNEQFF
>TRBD1|.|TRBV28|TRBJ1-1
TGTGCCAGCAGTTTTACCGGGACAGAGAACATTGAAGCTTTCTTT
CASSFTGTENIEAFF
>TRBD1|.|TRBV19|TRBJ1-4
TGTGCCAGCCGGGACAGGGGACCCTCGAATGAAAAACTGTTTTTT
CASRDRGPSNEKLFF
>.|few|TRBV19|TRBJ1-5
TGTGCCAGTAGTTCGGGCCTCAGGGGTGGATATCAGCCCCAGCATTTT
CASSSGLRGGYQPQHF
>.|.|TRBV7-9|TRBJ2-5
TGTGCCAGCAGCTTAGGGTTAGGGGCTCAAGAGACCCAGTACTTC
CASSLGLGAQETQYF
>.|once|TRBV18|TRBJ2-5
TGTGCCAGCTCACCACCTTCTGGGCCGCAAGAGACCCAGTACTTC
CASSPPSGPQETQYF
>.|once|TRBV27|TRBJ1-2
TGTGCCAGCAGTTCCCTCTCAGACACCCTCCCCTATGGCTACACCTTC
CASSSLSDTLPYGYTF
>.|.|TRBV4-1|TRBJ2-2
TGCGCCAGCAGCCAAGCTCAGGGTGCCGGGGAGCTGTTTTTT
CASSQAQGAGELFF
>.|.|TRBV5-1|TRBJ2-5
TGCGCCAGCAGCTTGGTTGGGCAACTGGAGACCCAGTACTTC
CASSLVGQLETQYF
>TRBD1|.|TRBV4-2|TRBJ2-1
TGTGCCAGCAGCCAAGAGCGAGAACAGGGGGATGAGCAGTTCTTC
CASSQEREQGDEQFF
>TRBD2|.|TRBV4-1|TRBJ2-1
TGCGCCAGCAGCCACCGTAGCGGGGGGGAGGTTTACTACAATGAGCAGTTCTTC
CASSHRSGGEVYYNEQFF
>.|once|TRBV9|TRBJ2-5
TGTGCCAGCAGCTCTATAGACCGCGGGACCCAGTACTTC
CASSSIDRGTQYF
>TRBD1|.|TRBV5-4|TRBJ1-3
TGTGCCAGCAGCGAGAAGGGGGCTTGGTACACCATATATTTT
CASSEKGAWYTIYF
>.|.|TRBV7-2|TRBJ1-3
TGTGCCAGCAGCTTAGAAGGGACGATTGGAAACACCATATATTTT
CASSLEGTIGNTIYF
>.|.|TRBV25-1|TRBJ1-4
TGTGCCAGCAGCCTAGGTCGGGAAAAACTGTTTTTT
CASSLGREKLFF
>.|.|TRBV6-4|TRBJ2-1
TGTGCCAGCAGTGACAAATGGCTAGCCCCCTACAATGAGCAGTTCTTC
CASSDKWLAPYNEQFF
>.|once|TRBV28|TRBJ2-7
TGTGCCAGCACCCGAGAGGAAGAGCAGTACTTC
CASTREEEQYF
>.|.|TRBV27|TRBJ2-1
TGTGCCAGCAGTTCACGGACTAGGGGGAATGAGCAGTTCTTC
CASSSRTRGNEQFF
>TRBD1|few|TRBV4-3|TRBJ1-1
TGCGCCAGCAGCCAACGAGGGGGCAGGGAGGGCACTGAAGCTTTCTTT
CASSQRGGREGTEAFF
>TRBD1|.|TRBV5-3|TRBJ1-3
TGTGCCAGAAGCTTTAAGGGGGCAGGGAGGTCGCGAGGAAACACCATATATTTT
CARSFKGAGRSRGNTIYF
>.|.|TRBV6-1|TRBJ2-3
TGTGCCATTCAACGGGCGGGAACTAGCACAGATACGCAGTATTTT
CAIQRAGTSTDTQYF
>TRBD2|once|TRBV7-3|TRBJ2-1
TGTGCCAGCAGCTTAAGGCCTCCGGGGGGAGACTGGGGAGATGAGCAGTTCTTC
CASSLRPPGGDWGDEQFF
>.|.|TRBV5-5|TRBJ1-4
TGTGCCAGCAGCCCAACCAGGCTAACTAATGAAAAACTGTTTTTT
CASSPTRLTNEKLFF
>TRBD1|.|TRBV18|TRBJ1-4
TGTGCCAGCTCACCTCAAGGACAGGGTAATGAAAAACTGTTTTTT
CASSPQGQGNEKLFF
>.|.|TRBV7-9|TRBJ1-3
TGTGCCAGCAGCGCCGGGCCCTTCTCTGGAAACACCATATATTTT
CASSAGPFSGNTIYF
>TRBD2|.|TRBV7-2|TRBJ2-3
TGTGCCAGCAGCCATCAGAGCGGGGAGACCTACACAGATACGCAGTATTTT
CASSHQSGETYTDTQYF